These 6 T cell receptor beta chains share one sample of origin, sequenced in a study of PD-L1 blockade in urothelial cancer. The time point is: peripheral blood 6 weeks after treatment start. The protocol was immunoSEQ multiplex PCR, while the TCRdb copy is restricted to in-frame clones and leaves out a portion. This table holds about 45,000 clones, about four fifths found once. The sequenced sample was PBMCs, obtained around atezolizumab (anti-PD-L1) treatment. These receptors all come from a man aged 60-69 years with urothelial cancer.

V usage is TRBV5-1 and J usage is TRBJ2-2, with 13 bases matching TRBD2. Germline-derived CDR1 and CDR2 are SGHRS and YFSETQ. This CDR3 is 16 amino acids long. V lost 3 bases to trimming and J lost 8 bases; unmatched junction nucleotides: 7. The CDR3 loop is CASSWDGTSGKGELFF. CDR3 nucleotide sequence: TGCGCCAGCAGCTGGGACGGGACTAGCGGGAAGGGGGAGCTGTTTTTT.

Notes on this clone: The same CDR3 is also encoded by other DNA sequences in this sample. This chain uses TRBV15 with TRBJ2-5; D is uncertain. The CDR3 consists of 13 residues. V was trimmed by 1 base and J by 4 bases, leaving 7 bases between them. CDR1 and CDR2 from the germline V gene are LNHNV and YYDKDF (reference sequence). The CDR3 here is CATSRGPGETQYF. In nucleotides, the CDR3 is TGTGCCACCAGCAGAGGACCGGGAGAGACCCAGTACTTC.

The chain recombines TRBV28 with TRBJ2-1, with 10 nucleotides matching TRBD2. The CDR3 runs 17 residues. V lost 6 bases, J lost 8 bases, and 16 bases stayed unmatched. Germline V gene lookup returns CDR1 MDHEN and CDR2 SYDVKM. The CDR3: CASRLFDPSGSRDEQFF. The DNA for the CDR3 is TGTGCCAGCAGATTGTTCGACCCTAGCGGGAGTAGGGATGAGCAGTTCTTC.

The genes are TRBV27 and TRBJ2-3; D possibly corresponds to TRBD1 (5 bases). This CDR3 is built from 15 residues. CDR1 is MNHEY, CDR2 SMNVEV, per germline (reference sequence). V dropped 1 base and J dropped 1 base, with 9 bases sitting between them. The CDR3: CASSLFGAGTDTQYF. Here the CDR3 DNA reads TGTGCCAGCAGTTTATTTGGGGCAGGCACAGATACGCAGTATTTT.

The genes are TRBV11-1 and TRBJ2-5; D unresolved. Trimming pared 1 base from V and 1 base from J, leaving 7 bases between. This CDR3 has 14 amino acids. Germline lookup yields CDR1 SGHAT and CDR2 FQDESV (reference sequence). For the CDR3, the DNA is TGTGCCAGCAGCTTAGTTCCCGTCCAAGAGACCCAGTACTTC. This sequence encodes CASSLVPVQETQYF.

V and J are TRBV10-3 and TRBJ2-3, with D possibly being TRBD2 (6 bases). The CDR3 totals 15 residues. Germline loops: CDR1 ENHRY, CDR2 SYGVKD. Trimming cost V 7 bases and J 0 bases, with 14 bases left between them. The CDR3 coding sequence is TGTGCCATCAATTCCGGGGGTTCTAGCACAGATACGCAGTATTTT. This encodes CAINSGGSSTDTQYF.